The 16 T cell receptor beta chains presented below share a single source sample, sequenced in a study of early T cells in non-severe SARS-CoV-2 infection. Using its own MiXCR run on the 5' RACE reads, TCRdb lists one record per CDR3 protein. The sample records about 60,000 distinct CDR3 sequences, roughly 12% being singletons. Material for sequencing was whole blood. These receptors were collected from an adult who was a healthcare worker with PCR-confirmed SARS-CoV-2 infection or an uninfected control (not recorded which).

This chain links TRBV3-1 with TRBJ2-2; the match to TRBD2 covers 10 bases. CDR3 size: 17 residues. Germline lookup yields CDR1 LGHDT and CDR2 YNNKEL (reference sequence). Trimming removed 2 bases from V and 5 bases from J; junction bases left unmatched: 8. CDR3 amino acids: CASSQPLAGGGTGELFF. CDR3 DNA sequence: TGTGCCAGCAGCCAACCCTTAGCGGGAGGAGGGACCGGGGAGCTGTTTTTT.

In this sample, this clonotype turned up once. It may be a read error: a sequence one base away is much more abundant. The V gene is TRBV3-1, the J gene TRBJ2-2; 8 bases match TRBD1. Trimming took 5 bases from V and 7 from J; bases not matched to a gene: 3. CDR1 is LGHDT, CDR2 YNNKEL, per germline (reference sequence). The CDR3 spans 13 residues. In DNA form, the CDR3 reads TGTGCCAGCAGCTGGACAGGGATCGGGGAGCTGTTTTTT. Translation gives CASSWTGIGELFF.

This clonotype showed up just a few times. The CDR3 nucleotides read TGTGCCAGCGGACCATGGGACAGGGGCACAGATACGCAGTATTTT. Translation gives CASGPWDRGTDTQYF. The genes are TRBV6-5 and TRBJ2-3; 9 nucleotides align to TRBD1. With 8 bases clipped from V and 1 base from J, the junction kept 7 bases outside the gene matches. CDR1 MNHEY and CDR2 SVGAGI come from the germline V gene. The CDR3 has 15 residues.

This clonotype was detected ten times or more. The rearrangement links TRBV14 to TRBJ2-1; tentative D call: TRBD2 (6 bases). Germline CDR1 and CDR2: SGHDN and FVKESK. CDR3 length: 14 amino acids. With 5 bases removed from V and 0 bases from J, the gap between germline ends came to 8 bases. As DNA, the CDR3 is TGTGCCAGCAGCTCCGGGGGCTCCTACAATGAGCAGTTCTTC. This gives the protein CASSSGGSYNEQFF.

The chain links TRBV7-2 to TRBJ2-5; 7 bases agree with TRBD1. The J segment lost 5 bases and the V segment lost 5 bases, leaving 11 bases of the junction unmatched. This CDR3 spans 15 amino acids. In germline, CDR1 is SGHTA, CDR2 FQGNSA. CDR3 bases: TGTGCCAGCAGCCTGGGACAGCTGAGACGGGAGACCCAGTACTTC. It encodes CASSLGQLRRETQYF.

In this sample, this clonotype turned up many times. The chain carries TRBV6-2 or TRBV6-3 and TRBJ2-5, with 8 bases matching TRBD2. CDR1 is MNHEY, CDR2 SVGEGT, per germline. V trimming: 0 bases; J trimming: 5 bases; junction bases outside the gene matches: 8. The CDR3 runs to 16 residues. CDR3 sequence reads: CASSYSQAGVAETQYF. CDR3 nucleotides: TGTGCCAGCAGTTACTCTCAAGCGGGAGTGGCCGAGACCCAGTACTTC.

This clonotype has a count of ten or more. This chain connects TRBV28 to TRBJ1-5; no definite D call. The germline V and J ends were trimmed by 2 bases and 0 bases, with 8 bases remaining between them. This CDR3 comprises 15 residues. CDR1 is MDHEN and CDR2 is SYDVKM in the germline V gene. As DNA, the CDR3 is TGTGCCAGCAGTTTAGGGCAGGTTAGCAATCAGCCCCAGCATTTT. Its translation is CASSLGQVSNQPQHF. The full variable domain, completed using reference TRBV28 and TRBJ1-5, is DVKVTQSSRYLVKRTGEKVFLECVQDMDHENMFWYRQDPGLGLRLIYFSYDVKMKEKGDIPEGYSVSREKKERFSLILESASTNQTSMYLCASSLGQVSNQPQHFGDGTRLSIL.

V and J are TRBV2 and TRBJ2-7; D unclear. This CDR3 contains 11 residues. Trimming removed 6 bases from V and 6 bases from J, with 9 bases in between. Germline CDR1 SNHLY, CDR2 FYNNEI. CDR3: CASRFNREQYF. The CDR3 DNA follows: TGTGCCAGCAGGTTTAACCGCGAGCAGTACTTC.

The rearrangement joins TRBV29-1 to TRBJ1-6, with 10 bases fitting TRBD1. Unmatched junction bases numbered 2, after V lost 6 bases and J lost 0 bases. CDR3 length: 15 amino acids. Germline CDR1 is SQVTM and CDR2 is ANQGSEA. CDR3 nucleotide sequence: TGCAGCGTCCGGGACAGGGGCTCCTATAATTCACCCCTCCACTTT. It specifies CSVRDRGSYNSPLHF.

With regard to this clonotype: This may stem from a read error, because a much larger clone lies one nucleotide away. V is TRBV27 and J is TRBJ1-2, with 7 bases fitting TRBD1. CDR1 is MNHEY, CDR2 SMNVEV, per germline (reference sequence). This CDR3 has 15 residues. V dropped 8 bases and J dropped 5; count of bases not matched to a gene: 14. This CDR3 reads CASQLNPTGRYGYTF. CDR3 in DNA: TGTGCCAGCCAGCTCAATCCGACAGGGAGGTATGGCTACACCTTC.

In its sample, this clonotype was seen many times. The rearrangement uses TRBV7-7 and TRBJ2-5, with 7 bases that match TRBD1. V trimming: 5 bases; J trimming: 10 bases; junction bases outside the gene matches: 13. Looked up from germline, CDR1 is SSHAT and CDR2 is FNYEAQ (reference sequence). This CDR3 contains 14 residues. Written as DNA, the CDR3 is TGTGCCAGCAGCCCCTCGACAGGGTCAGCTGGCCAGTACTTC. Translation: CASSPSTGSAGQYF.

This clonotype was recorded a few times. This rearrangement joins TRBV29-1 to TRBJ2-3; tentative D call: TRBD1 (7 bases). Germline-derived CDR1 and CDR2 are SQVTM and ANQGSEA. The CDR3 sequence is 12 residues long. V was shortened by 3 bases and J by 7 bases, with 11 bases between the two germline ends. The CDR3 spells CSVEPGGNTQYF. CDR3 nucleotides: TGCAGCGTTGAGCCAGGGGGGAATACGCAGTATTTT.

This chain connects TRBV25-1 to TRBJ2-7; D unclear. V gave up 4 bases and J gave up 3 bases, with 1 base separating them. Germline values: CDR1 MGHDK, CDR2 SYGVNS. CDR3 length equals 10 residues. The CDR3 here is CASSVYEQYF. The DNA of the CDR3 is TGTGCCAGCAGTGTCTACGAGCAGTACTTC.

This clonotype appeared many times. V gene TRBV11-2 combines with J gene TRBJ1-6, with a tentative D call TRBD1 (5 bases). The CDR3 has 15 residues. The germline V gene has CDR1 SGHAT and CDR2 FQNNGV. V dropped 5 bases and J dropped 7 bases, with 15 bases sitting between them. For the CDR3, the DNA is TGTGCCAGCAGCCCCCAGGGAAATCAGAATTCACCCCTCCACTTT. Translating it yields CASSPQGNQNSPLHF.

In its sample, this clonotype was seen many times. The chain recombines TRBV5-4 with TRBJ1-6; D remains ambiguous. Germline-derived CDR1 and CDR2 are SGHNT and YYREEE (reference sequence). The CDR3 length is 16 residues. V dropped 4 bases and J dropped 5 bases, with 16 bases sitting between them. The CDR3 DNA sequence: TGTGCCAGCAGCCAAGGGCCCACCAATAATAATTCACCCCTCCACTTT. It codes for CASSQGPTNNNSPLHF.

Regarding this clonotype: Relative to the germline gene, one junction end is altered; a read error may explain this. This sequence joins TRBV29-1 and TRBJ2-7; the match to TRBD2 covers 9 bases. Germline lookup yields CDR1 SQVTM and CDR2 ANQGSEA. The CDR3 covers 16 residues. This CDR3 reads CSAEAAGTSLSYEQYF. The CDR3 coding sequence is TGCAGCGCTGAAGCCGCCGGGACTAGCCTTTCCTACGAGCAGTACTTC.